This T cell receptor (beta chain) stems from a study of blood T cells in healthy people across ages. Comments on this clonotype: The antigen is undetermined.

This CDR3 contains 15 residues. Germline V gives CDR1 SEHNR, CDR2 FQNEAQ (reference sequence). Deletions cut 4 bases from V and 2 bases from J, with 12 bases between. Regarding the study as a whole: Among long-lived donors, naive CD4+ cells were more numerous and diversity higher than in aged donors.

For the second PCR, which ran for roughly 6 to 12 cycles, a sample-barcoded 5' primer and a J-beta primer mix were used. From the 5' RACE reads, TCRdb called clonotypes with MiXCR, one entry per CDR3 protein. The sample yields roughly 700,000 distinct CDR3 sequences, roughly 32% seen once. V gene TRBV7-9 combines with J gene TRBJ2-4; D perhaps matches TRBD1 (6 bases). The sequence was collected from a woman older than 75 in good health. Sequencing was done on a sample of blood. The CDR3, as DNA: TGTGCCAGCAGCTCGACGGACAGTCCCAAAAACATTCAGTACTTC. Protein: CASSSTDSPKNIQYF. Looking up the rest from reference TRBV7-9 and TRBJ2-4 gives the full variable domain: DTGVSQNPRHKITKRGQNVTFRCDPISEHNRLYWYRQTLGQGPEFLTYFQNEAQLEKSRLLSDRFSAERPKGSFSTLEIQRTEQGDSAMYLCASSSTDSPKNIQYFGAGTRLSVL.